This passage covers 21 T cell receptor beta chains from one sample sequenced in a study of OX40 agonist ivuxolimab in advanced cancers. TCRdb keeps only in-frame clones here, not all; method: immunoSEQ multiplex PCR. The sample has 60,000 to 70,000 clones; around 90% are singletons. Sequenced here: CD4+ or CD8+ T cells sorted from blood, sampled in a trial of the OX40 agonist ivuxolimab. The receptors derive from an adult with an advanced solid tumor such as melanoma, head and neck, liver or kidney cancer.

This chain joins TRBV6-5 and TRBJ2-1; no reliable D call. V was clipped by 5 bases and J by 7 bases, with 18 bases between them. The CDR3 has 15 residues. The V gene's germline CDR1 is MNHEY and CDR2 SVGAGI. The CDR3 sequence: CASSPSWSRPNEQFF. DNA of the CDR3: TGTGCCAGCAGTCCGTCTTGGAGCCGACCTAATGAGCAGTTCTTC.

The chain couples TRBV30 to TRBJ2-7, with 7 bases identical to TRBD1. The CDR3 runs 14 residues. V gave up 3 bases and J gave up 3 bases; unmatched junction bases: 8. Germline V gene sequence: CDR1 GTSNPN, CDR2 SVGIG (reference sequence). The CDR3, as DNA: TGTGCCTGGAGCACGACAGGGAAGTACTACGAGCAGTACTTC. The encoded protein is CAWSTTGKYYEQYF.

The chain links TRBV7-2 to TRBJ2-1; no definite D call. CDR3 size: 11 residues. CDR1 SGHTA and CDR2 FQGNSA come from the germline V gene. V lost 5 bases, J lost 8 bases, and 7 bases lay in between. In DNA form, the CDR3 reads TGTGCCAGCAGCCCCCAACATGAGCAGTTCTTC. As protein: CASSPQHEQFF.

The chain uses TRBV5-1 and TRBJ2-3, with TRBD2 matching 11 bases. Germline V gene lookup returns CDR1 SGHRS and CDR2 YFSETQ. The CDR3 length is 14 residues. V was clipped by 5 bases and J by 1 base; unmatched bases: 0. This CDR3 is CASRLAGGTDTQYF. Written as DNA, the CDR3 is TGCGCCAGCAGACTAGCGGGGGGCACAGATACGCAGTATTTT.

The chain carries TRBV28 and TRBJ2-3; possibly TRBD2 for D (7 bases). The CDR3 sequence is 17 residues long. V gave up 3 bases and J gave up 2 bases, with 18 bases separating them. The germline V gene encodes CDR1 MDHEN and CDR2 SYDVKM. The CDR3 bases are TGTGCCAGCAGTTTTTGGGGGCGGGGAGGGAACACAGATACGCAGTATTTT. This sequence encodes CASSFWGRGGNTDTQYF.

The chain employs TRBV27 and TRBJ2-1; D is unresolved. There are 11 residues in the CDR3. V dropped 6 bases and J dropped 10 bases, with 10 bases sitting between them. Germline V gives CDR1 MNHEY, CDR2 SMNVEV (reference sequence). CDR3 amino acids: CASRDNREQFF. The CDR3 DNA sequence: TGTGCCAGCAGAGACAACCGGGAGCAGTTCTTC.

The CDR3 region is CASSFPASPYEQYF. DNA for the CDR3: TGTGCCAGCAGCTTTCCGGCGAGCCCCTACGAGCAGTACTTC. The chain links TRBV7-9 to TRBJ2-7, with D unresolved. Trimming shortened V by 3 bases and J by 2 bases, and 11 bases separated the two germline ends. This CDR3 has 14 residues. Germline assignment: CDR1 SEHNR and CDR2 FQNEAQ (reference sequence).

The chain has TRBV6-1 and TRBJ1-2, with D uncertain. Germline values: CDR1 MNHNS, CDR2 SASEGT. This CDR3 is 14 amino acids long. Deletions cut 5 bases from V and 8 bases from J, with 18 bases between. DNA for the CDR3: TGTGCCAGCAGTTTCTCACTCGGGAGTGAAGGCTACACCTTC. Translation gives CASSFSLGSEGYTF.

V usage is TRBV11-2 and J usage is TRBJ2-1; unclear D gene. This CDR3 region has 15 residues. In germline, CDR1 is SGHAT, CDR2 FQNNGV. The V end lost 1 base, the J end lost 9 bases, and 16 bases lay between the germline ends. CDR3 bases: TGTGCCAGCAGCTTAGTGGTCAGCTCTTACGTTGAGCAGTTCTTC. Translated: CASSLVVSSYVEQFF.

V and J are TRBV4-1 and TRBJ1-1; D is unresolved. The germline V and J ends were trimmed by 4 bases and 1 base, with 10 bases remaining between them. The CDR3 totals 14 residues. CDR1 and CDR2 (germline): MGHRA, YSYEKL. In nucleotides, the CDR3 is TGCGCCAGCAGCCGTGAGGAGGAGAACACTGAAGCTTTCTTT. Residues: CASSREEENTEAFF.

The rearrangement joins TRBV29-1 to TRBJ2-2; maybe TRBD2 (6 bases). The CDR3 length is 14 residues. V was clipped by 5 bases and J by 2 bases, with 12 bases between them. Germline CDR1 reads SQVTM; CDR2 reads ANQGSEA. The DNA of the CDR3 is TGCAGCGTTACGGGGGAGATAAACACCGGGGAGCTGTTTTTT. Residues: CSVTGEINTGELFF.

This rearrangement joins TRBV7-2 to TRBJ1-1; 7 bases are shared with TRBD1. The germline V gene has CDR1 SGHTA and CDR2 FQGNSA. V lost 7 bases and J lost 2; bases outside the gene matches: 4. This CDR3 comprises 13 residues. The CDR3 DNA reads TGTGCCAGCACACAGGGGCTAAACACTGAAGCTTTCTTT. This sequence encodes CASTQGLNTEAFF.

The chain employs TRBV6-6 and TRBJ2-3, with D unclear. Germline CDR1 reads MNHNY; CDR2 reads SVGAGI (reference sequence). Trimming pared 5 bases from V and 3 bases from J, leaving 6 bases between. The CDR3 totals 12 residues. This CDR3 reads CASSDFTDTQYF. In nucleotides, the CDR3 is TGTGCCAGCAGTGATTTTACAGATACGCAGTATTTT.

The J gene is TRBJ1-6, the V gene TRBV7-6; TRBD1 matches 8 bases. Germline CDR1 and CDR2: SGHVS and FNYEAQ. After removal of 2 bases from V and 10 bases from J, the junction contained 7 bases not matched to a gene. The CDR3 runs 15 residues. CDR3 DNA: TGTGCCAGCAGCTTAAGCGACAGGACAGGGTCACCCCTCCACTTT. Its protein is CASSLSDRTGSPLHF.

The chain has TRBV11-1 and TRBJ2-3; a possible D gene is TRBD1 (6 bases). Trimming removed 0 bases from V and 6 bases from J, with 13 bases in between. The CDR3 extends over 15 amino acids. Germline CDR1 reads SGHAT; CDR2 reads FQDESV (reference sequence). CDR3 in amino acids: CASSLAGDTGDTQYF. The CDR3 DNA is TGTGCCAGCAGCTTAGCGGGGGACACCGGTGATACGCAGTATTTT.

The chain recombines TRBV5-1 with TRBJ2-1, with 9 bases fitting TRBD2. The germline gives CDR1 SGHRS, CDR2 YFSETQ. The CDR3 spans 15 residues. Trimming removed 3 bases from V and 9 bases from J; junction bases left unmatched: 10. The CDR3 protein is CASSYVSGGKGEQFF. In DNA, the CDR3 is TGCGCCAGCAGCTATGTTAGCGGGGGAAAGGGTGAGCAGTTCTTC.

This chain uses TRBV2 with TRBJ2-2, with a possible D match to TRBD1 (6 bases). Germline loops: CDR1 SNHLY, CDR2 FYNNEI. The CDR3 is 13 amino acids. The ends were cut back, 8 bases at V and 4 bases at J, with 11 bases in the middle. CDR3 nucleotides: TGTGCCAGCGGAGCCAGGGGCACCGGGGAGCTGTTTTTT. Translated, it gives CASGARGTGELFF.

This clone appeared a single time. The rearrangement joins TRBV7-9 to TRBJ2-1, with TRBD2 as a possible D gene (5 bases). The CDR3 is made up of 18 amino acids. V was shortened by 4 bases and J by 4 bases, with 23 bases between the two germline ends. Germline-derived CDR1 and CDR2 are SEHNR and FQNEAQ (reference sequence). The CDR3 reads CASSSPRRIASTYNEQFF. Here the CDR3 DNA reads TGTGCCAGCAGCTCTCCCCGGAGAATAGCGTCTACTTACAATGAGCAGTTCTTC.

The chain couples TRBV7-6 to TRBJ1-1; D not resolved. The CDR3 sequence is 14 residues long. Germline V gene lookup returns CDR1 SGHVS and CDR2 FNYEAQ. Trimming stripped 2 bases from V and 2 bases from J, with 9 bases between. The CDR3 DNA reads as TGTGCCAGCAGCTTAATATCCGGCAACACTGAAGCTTTCTTT. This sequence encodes CASSLISGNTEAFF.

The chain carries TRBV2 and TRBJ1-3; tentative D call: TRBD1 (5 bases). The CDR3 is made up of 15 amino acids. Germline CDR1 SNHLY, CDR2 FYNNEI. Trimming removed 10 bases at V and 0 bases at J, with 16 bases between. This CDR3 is CATRVHPNSGNTIYF. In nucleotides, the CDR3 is TGTGCCACCAGGGTACATCCTAACTCTGGAAACACCATATATTTT.

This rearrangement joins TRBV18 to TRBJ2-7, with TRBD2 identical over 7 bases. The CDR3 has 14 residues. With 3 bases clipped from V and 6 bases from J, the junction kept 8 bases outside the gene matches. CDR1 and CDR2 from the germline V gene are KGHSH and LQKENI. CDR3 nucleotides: TGTGCCAGCTCACCGGGAGGGCCGGAGGTCGAGCAGTACTTC. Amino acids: CASSPGGPEVEQYF. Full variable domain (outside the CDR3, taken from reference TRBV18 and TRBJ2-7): NAGVMQNPRHLVRRRGQEARLRCSPMKGHSHVYWYRQLPEEGLKFMVYLQKENIIDESGMPKERFSAEFPKEGPSILRIQQVVRGDSAAYFCASSPGGPEVEQYFGPGTRLTVT.